This T cell receptor (beta chain) was sequenced in a study of shared clonotypes between healthy human individuals. On the study more broadly: The cohort had two women and a few men, ages 18 to 49.

Germline lookup yields CDR1 SGDLS and CDR2 YYNGEE. Deletions cut 0 bases from V and 9 bases from J, with 13 bases between. The CDR3 is 14 amino acids. Sequencing used immunoSEQ multiplex PCR; TCRdb keeps in-frame clones, though not all of them. In the table there are about 1,900,000 clones, just under 95% of which are singletons. Study-level findings and limits: Shared clonotypes across all four donors exceeded non-shared ones in generation probability. Clonotype sharing among donors was thought likely to change with sequencing depth. Shared clonotypes: about 5% naive CD4, 3.5% to 4% naive CD8, less than 2.5% memory CD4, 0.4% memory CD8.

Concerning this clone itself: Antigen unknown.

CD8 cells classed as naive were CD45RO-negative and positively selected for CCR7, excluding terminally differentiated effector memory CD45RA+ cells. The sequence derives from a man younger than 35 in good health. This chain connects TRBV9 to TRBJ1-5, with D perhaps matching TRBD1 (5 bases). The sample comprised naive CD8+ T cells sorted from blood. In DNA, the CDR3 is TGTGCCAGCAGCGTAGATGCAGGGTCACTGCCCCAGCATTTT. It translates to CASSVDAGSLPQHF.